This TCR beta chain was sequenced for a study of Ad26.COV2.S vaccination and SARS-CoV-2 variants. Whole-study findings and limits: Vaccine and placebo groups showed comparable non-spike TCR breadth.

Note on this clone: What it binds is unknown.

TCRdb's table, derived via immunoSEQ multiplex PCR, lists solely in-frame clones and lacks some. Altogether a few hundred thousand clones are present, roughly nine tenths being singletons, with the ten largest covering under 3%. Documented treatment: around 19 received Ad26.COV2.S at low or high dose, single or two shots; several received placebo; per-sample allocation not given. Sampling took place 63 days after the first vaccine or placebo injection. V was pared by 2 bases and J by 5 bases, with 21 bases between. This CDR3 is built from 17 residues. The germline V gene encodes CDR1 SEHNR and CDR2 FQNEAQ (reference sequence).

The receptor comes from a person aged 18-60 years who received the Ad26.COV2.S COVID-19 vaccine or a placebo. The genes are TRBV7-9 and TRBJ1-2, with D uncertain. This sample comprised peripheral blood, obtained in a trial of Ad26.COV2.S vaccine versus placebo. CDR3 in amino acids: CASSLLGRDSNQYGYTF. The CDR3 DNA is TGTGCCAGCAGCTTATTAGGGCGAGACTCCAACCAGTATGGCTACACCTTC.